The subject of this entry is one TCR beta chain. Antigen specificity is unknown. This entry is derived from a study of T cell responses to AZD1222 COVID-19 vaccine. Study results and limitations: Distributed over spike, vaccine-associated CD4 TCRs predominated at 160-218 and 743-854. Vaccination with two AZD1222 doses was followed by a rise in Spike-specific TCR breadth and depth.

Looked up from germline, CDR1 is SEHNR and CDR2 is FQNEAQ (reference sequence). The CDR3 length is 13 residues. V was shortened by 5 bases and J by 3 bases, with 10 bases between the two germline ends. The repertoire was sequenced with immunoSEQ multiplex PCR; TCRdb's copy has only in-frame clones and lacks some. The sample yields 100,000 or so clones, 88% seen once. The sequence was collected from an adult in good health. The sample in question was peripheral blood, obtained on day 0 of AZD1222 vaccination. This sequence joins TRBV7-9 and TRBJ1-1; D is uncertain. CDR3 coding DNA: TGTGCCAGCAGCCGACGTAAAGACACTGAAGCTTTCTTT. Protein: CASSRRKDTEAFF.